This entry is about one T cell receptor (beta chain). In making TCR cDNA, 5'RACE template switching added a universal primer site and UMIs to it. MiXCR, run by TCRdb on the 5' RACE reads, gives a single entry per CDR3 protein. This sample has roughly 520,000 distinct CDR3 sequences, with 20% to 25% found just once. This record comes from a study of T cells after yellow fever vaccination. J lost 8 bases, V lost 4 bases, and 9 bases had no gene match. The CDR3 loop spans 15 amino acids. This rearrangement joins TRBV12-3 or TRBV12-4 to TRBJ1-4, with TRBD1 identical over 8 bases. This sequence originates from a man younger than 35 who received the YFV17D yellow fever vaccine. The input for sequencing was PBMCs, taken 21 days after the first yellow fever vaccination. CDR3 in DNA: TGTGCCAGCAGTTCCGGACAGGGCTTTAGGGAAAAACTGTTTTTT. The encoded protein is CASSSGQGFREKLFF.